The 31 T cell receptor beta chains presented below share a single source sample, sequenced in a study of blood T cell repertoires in COVID-19. Sequencing used immunoSEQ multiplex PCR; TCRdb keeps in-frame clones, though not all of them. The sample comprises 43,000 or so clones, 87% of which are singletons, and approximately 15% rests with the top ten. The source material was peripheral blood. The origin of the receptors is a man aged 55-75 years with active COVID-19.

CDR3 nucleotide sequence: TGTGCCAGCAGCCAAGGGGGGATCACAGGGACCTACGAGCAGTACTTC. It encodes CASSQGGITGTYEQYF. The chain employs TRBV3-1 (or the pseudogene TRBV3-2) and TRBJ2-7, with a possible D match to TRBD1 (6 bases). The V end lost 1 base, the J end lost 2 bases, and 15 bases lay between the germline ends. Germline V gene lookup returns CDR1 LGHDT and CDR2 YNNKEL (reference sequence). This CDR3 contains 16 residues.

This chain connects TRBV11-1 to TRBJ1-6, with a tentative D call TRBD1 (6 bases). The CDR3 has 13 amino acids. Germline CDR1 and CDR2: SGHAT and FQDESV (reference sequence). Trimming stripped 5 bases from V and 13 bases from J, with 15 bases between. For the CDR3, the DNA is TGTGCCAGCAGCAGGGACAAATTCTCCCCCCTCCACTTT. Its translation: CASSRDKFSPLHF.

The genes are TRBV30 and TRBJ2-5; D is unresolved. V was shortened by 2 bases and J by 1 base, with 8 bases between the two germline ends. In germline, CDR1 is GTSNPN, CDR2 SVGIG (reference sequence). The CDR3 runs to 13 residues. The CDR3 DNA sequence: TGTGCCTGGAGTTTCAGCGCCCAAGAGACCCAGTACTTC. As protein: CAWSFSAQETQYF.

This clone was detected a few times. The chain couples TRBV7-8 to TRBJ2-7, with D perhaps matching TRBD2 (6 bases). There are 14 residues in the CDR3. The germline gives CDR1 SGHVS, CDR2 FQNEAQ. V was clipped by 3 bases and J by 3 bases, with 12 bases between them. The chain's CDR3 is CASSLGGNGYEQYF. The CDR3 region has the DNA TGTGCCAGCAGCTTGGGGGGTAATGGCTACGAGCAGTACTTC. The variable domain in full, completed from reference TRBV7-8 and TRBJ2-7, reads GAGVSQSPRYKVAKRGQDVALRCDPISGHVSLFWYQQALGQGPEFLTYFQNEAQLDKSGLPSDRFFAERPEGSVSTLKIQRTQQEDSAVYLCASSLGGNGYEQYFGPGTRLTVT.

This sequence joins TRBV2 and TRBJ2-3; D gene uncertain. Germline CDR1 is SNHLY and CDR2 is FYNNEI. The CDR3 runs to 11 residues. The V gene lost 7 bases and the J gene lost 5 bases, with 7 bases spanning the gap. The CDR3: CASKTRDTQYF. The CDR3, as DNA: TGTGCCAGCAAGACAAGAGATACGCAGTATTTT.

The chain is built from TRBV7-3 and TRBJ2-3; unclear D gene. V was clipped by 4 bases and J by 4 bases, with 6 bases between them. In germline, CDR1 is SGHTA, CDR2 FQGTGA. CDR3 size: 12 residues. CDR3 sequence: CASSYTSDTQYF. CDR3 nucleotide sequence: TGTGCCAGCAGCTACACCTCAGATACGCAGTATTTT.

The chain joins TRBV6-2 or TRBV6-3 to TRBJ2-3, with 8 bases lining up with TRBD2. Trimming took 0 bases from V and 0 from J; bases not matched to a gene: 14. The CDR3 covers 20 residues. Germline values: CDR1 MNHEY, CDR2 SVGEGT. Here the CDR3 DNA reads TGTGCCAGCAGTTACTCGACTCAGCGGGGGACCACCTCTAGCACAGATACGCAGTATTTT. It encodes CASSYSTQRGTTSSTDTQYF.

The V gene is TRBV2, the J gene TRBJ1-2; D may be TRBD1 (6 bases). CDR3 size: 13 residues. CDR1 is SNHLY and CDR2 is FYNNEI in the germline V gene. Trimming left V 8 bases short and J 4 bases short, with 14 bases between. The CDR3 sequence is CASGEQGTYGYTF. CDR3 sequence (DNA): TGTGCCAGCGGAGAACAGGGTACCTATGGCTACACCTTC.

The V and J genes are TRBV7-9 and TRBJ1-1, with 8 bases lining up with TRBD1. This CDR3 spans 14 amino acids. Germline values: CDR1 SEHNR, CDR2 FQNEAQ (reference sequence). V gave up 4 bases and J gave up 0 bases; unmatched junction bases: 1. CDR3 in DNA: TGTGCCAGCAGCTCGGGACAGGTGAACACTGAAGCTTTCTTT. It is translated as CASSSGQVNTEAFF.

V usage is TRBV9 and J usage is TRBJ2-2; D perhaps matches TRBD2 (5 bases). Germline V lookup: CDR1 SGDLS, CDR2 YYNGEE. The V gene lost 3 bases and the J gene lost 6 bases, with 18 bases spanning the gap. This CDR3 has 16 residues. CDR3 protein: CASSAMSADAAGELFF. The CDR3 DNA reads TGTGCCAGCAGCGCCATGTCAGCGGACGCTGCCGGGGAGCTGTTTTTT.

The J gene is TRBJ2-2, the V gene TRBV10-3; 8 bases are shared with TRBD1. The CDR3 consists of 15 residues. The germline gives CDR1 ENHRY, CDR2 SYGVKD. V lost 10 bases to trimming and J lost 1 base; unmatched junction nucleotides: 8. The CDR3 reads CASRPGQGNTGELFF. CDR3 nucleotides: TGTGCCAGTCGACCCGGACAGGGGAACACCGGGGAGCTGTTTTTT.

The CDR3 loop reads CASSNRGGTALHF. DNA for the CDR3: TGTGCCAGCAGCAACCGGGGAGGAACAGCCCTCCACTTT. The chain joins TRBV11-2 to TRBJ1-6; D is undetermined. CDR1 is SGHAT, CDR2 FQNNGV, per germline. This CDR3 has 13 amino acids. The V gene lost 5 bases and the J gene lost 14 bases, with 16 bases spanning the gap.

This chain connects TRBV4-1 to TRBJ2-3; 10 bases are shared with TRBD2. The CDR3 is 16 residues long. The germline gives CDR1 MGHRA, CDR2 YSYEKL. Trimming removed 0 bases from V and 2 bases from J; junction bases left unmatched: 2. The CDR3 DNA follows: TGCGCCAGCAGCCAAGATACTAGCGGGAACACAGATACGCAGTATTTT. Amino acid sequence: CASSQDTSGNTDTQYF.

The chain recombines TRBV5-6 with TRBJ2-3; maybe TRBD1 (5 bases). The germline V and J ends were trimmed by 1 base and 2 bases, with 11 bases remaining between them. Per the germline V gene, CDR1 is SGHDT and CDR2 is YYEEEE. The CDR3 runs 15 residues. The CDR3 loop reads CASSLMTDITDTQYF. As DNA, the CDR3 is TGTGCCAGCAGCTTGATGACAGACATCACAGATACGCAGTATTTT. Looking up the rest from reference TRBV5-6 and TRBJ2-3 gives the full variable domain: DAGVTQSPTHLIKTRGQQVTLRCSPKSGHDTVSWYQQALGQGPQFIFQYYEEEERQRGNFPDRFSGHQFPNYSSELNVNALLLGDSALYLCASSLMTDITDTQYFGPGTRLTVL.

The J gene is TRBJ2-5, the V gene TRBV2; 10 bases map to TRBD2. Germline values: CDR1 SNHLY, CDR2 FYNNEI. The CDR3 spans 14 residues. With V trimmed by 5 bases and J by 5 bases, 5 bases remained unmatched. CDR3 sequence: CASSYTLAGETQYF. CDR3 nucleotides: TGTGCCAGCAGTTATACACTAGCGGGGGAGACCCAGTACTTC.

The chain combines TRBV6-1 with TRBJ2-1, with D unresolved. The CDR3 loop spans 13 amino acids. Trimming stripped 3 bases from V and 4 bases from J, with 7 bases between. CDR1 is MNHNS and CDR2 is SASEGT in the germline V gene. DNA for the CDR3: TGTGCCAGCAGTGAGTGGAGTTACAATGAGCAGTTCTTC. This translates into CASSEWSYNEQFF.

V is TRBV3-1 (or the pseudogene TRBV3-2) and J is TRBJ2-3; 7 nucleotides line up with TRBD1. Germline CDR1 LGHDT, CDR2 YNNKEL (reference sequence). The V gene end was trimmed by 6 bases and the J gene end by 0 bases; junction bases not matched to a gene: 9. CDR3 length: 16 amino acids. CDR3 nucleotides: TGTGCCAGCAGTCCCAGGGGGACGTCTAGCACAGATACGCAGTATTTT. Translating it yields CASSPRGTSSTDTQYF.

The CDR3 loop reads CASSLFSLAGGPGLDTQYF. The DNA for the CDR3 is TGTGCCAGCAGCTTATTTTCGCTAGCGGGGGGGCCTGGATTAGATACGCAGTATTTT. V is TRBV7-3 and J is TRBJ2-3; 12 nucleotides match TRBD2. Germline V gene sequence: CDR1 SGHTA, CDR2 FQGTGA. The CDR3 is 19 amino acids. The V segment lost 2 bases and the J segment 5 bases; nucleotides outside the gene matches: 14.

The rearrangement uses TRBV2 and TRBJ2-1; no clear D. This CDR3 contains 11 residues. Trimming removed 3 bases from V and 9 bases from J, with 6 bases in between. Germline V gene lookup returns CDR1 SNHLY and CDR2 FYNNEI. CDR3 bases: TGTGCCAGCAGTGACCTAGGTGAGCAGTTCTTC. Amino acids: CASSDLGEQFF.

The V and J genes are TRBV27 and TRBJ2-7; 8 nucleotides agree with TRBD1. The V gene's germline CDR1 is MNHEY and CDR2 SMNVEV (reference sequence). This CDR3 region has 14 residues. The junction had 3 bases not matched to a gene; V was cut back by 2 bases and J by 3 bases. DNA of the CDR3: TGTGCCAGCAGTTTAAAGGGACAGGTCTACGAGCAGTACTTC. It codes for CASSLKGQVYEQYF.

This chain joins TRBV7-8 and TRBJ1-2, with 9 bases that match TRBD1. Germline V gene lookup returns CDR1 SGHVS and CDR2 FQNEAQ. Trimming took 1 base from V and 7 from J; bases not matched to a gene: 7. The CDR3 runs to 15 residues. DNA for the CDR3: TGTGCCAGCAGCTTAGTAGGACAGGGGTTTCGTGGCTACACCTTC. This translates into CASSLVGQGFRGYTF.

The sample holds a few counts of this clone. The chain couples TRBV2 to TRBJ1-1; D is unresolved. The length of the CDR3 is 15 residues. Germline assignment: CDR1 SNHLY and CDR2 FYNNEI. Trimming removed 2 bases from V and 5 bases from J, with 15 bases in between. The CDR3 coding sequence is TGTGCCAGCAGTGAACTGAGGGCTAGTGGTACTGAAGCTTTCTTT. Its translation: CASSELRASGTEAFF.

The J gene is TRBJ2-7, the V gene TRBV6-1; 9 bases line up with TRBD2. V dropped 2 bases and J dropped 0; count of bases not matched to a gene: 11. Germline V lookup: CDR1 MNHNS, CDR2 SASEGT. This CDR3 region has 18 residues. CDR3: CASSESPVVAGASYEQYF. In DNA form, the CDR3 reads TGTGCCAGCAGTGAATCCCCCGTTGTAGCGGGAGCCTCCTACGAGCAGTACTTC.

The chain combines TRBV7-8 with TRBJ2-1, with 8 bases lining up with TRBD2. CDR3 length: 15 residues. V shed 5 bases, J shed 0 bases, and the junction held 3 bases outside the gene matches. The germline V gene has CDR1 SGHVS and CDR2 FQNEAQ. The DNA of the CDR3 is TGTGCCAGCAGCATTAGCGGGGCCTCCTACAATGAGCAGTTCTTC. Translated, it gives CASSISGASYNEQFF.

The V gene is TRBV18, the J gene TRBJ2-7; maybe TRBD1 (5 bases). In germline, CDR1 is KGHSH, CDR2 LQKENI. V was trimmed by 6 bases and J by 2 bases, leaving 26 bases between them. The CDR3 loop spans 18 amino acids. CDR3 region: CASSQGPARTSIPYEQYF. CDR3 in DNA: TGTGCCAGCTCCCAGGGCCCGGCACGGACATCTATACCCTACGAGCAGTACTTC. Together with reference TRBV18 and TRBJ2-7, the CDR3 gives the full variable domain: NAGVMQNPRHLVRRRGQEARLRCSPMKGHSHVYWYRQLPEEGLKFMVYLQKENIIDESGMPKERFSAEFPKEGPSILRIQQVVRGDSAAYFCASSQGPARTSIPYEQYFGPGTRLTVT.

The chain recombines TRBV24-1 with TRBJ2-7, with TRBD2 matching 13 bases. Unmatched junction bases numbered 9, after V lost 4 bases and J lost 1 base. This CDR3 has 18 amino acids. Germline V gene lookup returns CDR1 KGHDR and CDR2 SFDVKD. This CDR3 is CATSDPGLAGALSYEQYF. The CDR3 DNA follows: TGTGCCACCAGTGACCCAGGACTAGCGGGGGCACTTTCCTACGAGCAGTACTTC.

CDR3 sequence (DNA): TGTGCCAGCAGTGTAAGCCGGGACAATGAGCAGTTCTTC. The encoded protein is CASSVSRDNEQFF. This chain connects TRBV27 to TRBJ2-1, with D unclear. The V gene lost 5 bases and the J gene lost 5 bases, with 10 bases spanning the gap. The CDR3 extends over 13 amino acids. Looked up from germline, CDR1 is MNHEY and CDR2 is SMNVEV (reference sequence).

The chain links TRBV12-3 or TRBV12-4 to TRBJ1-2, with TRBD1 as a possible D gene (6 bases). Trimming removed 5 bases at V and 3 bases at J, with 10 bases between. The CDR3 is made up of 13 amino acids. CDR3 in DNA: TGTGCCAGCAGTCCCCAGGGGTACTATGGCTACACCTTC. Its translation is CASSPQGYYGYTF.

The J gene is TRBJ2-7, the V gene TRBV7-2; weak D call: TRBD1 (6 bases). CDR1 is SGHTA and CDR2 is FQGNSA in the germline V gene. This CDR3 contains 15 residues. Deletions cut 2 bases from V and 6 bases from J, with 17 bases between. CDR3 loop: CASSLLKSLRGEQYF. The DNA of the CDR3 is TGTGCCAGCAGCTTACTTAAGTCCCTCAGGGGCGAGCAGTACTTC.

The gene calls are TRBV5-1 and TRBJ2-6; a possible D gene is TRBD2 (5 bases). The CDR3 consists of 17 residues. Germline V gene sequence: CDR1 SGHRS, CDR2 YFSETQ. With 4 bases removed from V and 1 base from J, the gap between germline ends came to 15 bases. For the CDR3, the DNA is TGCGCCAGCAGCGGAATAGCTCGAGGGTCTGGGGCCAACGTCCTGACTTTC. Amino acids: CASSGIARGSGANVLTF.

This chain uses TRBV11-2 with TRBJ1-3; no clear D. The V end lost 4 bases, the J end lost 0 bases, and 7 bases lay between the germline ends. Germline V gene sequence: CDR1 SGHAT, CDR2 FQNNGV. This CDR3 is built from 14 residues. CDR3 loop: CASSSLRSGNTIYF. The CDR3 DNA follows: TGTGCCAGCAGCTCACTTCGCTCTGGAAACACCATATATTTT. Complete variable domain (other parts from reference TRBV11-2 and TRBJ1-3): EAGVAQSPRYKIIEKRQSVAFWCNPISGHATLYWYQQILGQGPKLLIQFQNNGVVDDSQLPKDRFSAERLKGVDSTLKIQPAKLEDSAVYLCASSSLRSGNTIYFGEGSWLTVV.